The 2 T cell receptor beta chains in this list originate from one sample, sequenced in a study of blood T cell repertoires in COVID-19. Method: immunoSEQ multiplex PCR; TCRdb's copy keeps in-frame clones and lacks some. Found here are around 200,000 clones, approximately 85% of them singletons; the top ten hold under 3.5%. The sequenced material came from peripheral blood. The source is a man in his 60s with acute or convalescent COVID-19.

This sequence joins TRBV15 and TRBJ2-5, with TRBD1 matching over 7 bases. The CDR3 is 17 residues long. Trimming took 0 bases from V and 5 from J; bases not matched to a gene: 12. In germline, CDR1 is LNHNV, CDR2 YYDKDF (reference sequence). In DNA, the CDR3 is TGTGCCACCAGCAGAGATAGGACAGGTTTGAAGGGGGAGACCCAGTACTTC. It specifies CATSRDRTGLKGETQYF.

This sequence joins TRBV5-4 and TRBJ2-1; 15 bases map to TRBD2. J was trimmed by 9 bases and V by 4 bases; bases with no gene match: 5. Germline CDR1 and CDR2: SGHNT and YYREEE (reference sequence). This CDR3 is built from 15 residues. In DNA form, the CDR3 reads TGTGCCAGCAGCGTAGGACTAGCGGGAGGGAGTGAGCAGTTCTTC. This codes for CASSVGLAGGSEQFF.